The T cell receptor (beta chain) under discussion was sequenced for a study of blood T cell repertoires in COVID-19. The CDR3 is made up of 14 amino acids. Looked up from germline, CDR1 is MDHEN and CDR2 is SYDVKM. Trimming took 6 bases from V and 7 from J, leaving 15 bases between them. Clones were sequenced by immunoSEQ multiplex PCR, and TCRdb holds only the in-frame ones, with some missing. The data contain over 250,000 clones, around nine tenths of them singletons. Sequences were obtained from peripheral blood. The chain combines TRBV28 with TRBJ1-4; tentative D call: TRBD1 (6 bases). The receptor's source is a woman aged 55-69 years with acute or convalescent COVID-19. In DNA, the CDR3 is TGTGCCAGCAGCCTTGCAGGGGCGGGTGAAAAACTGTTTTTT. This codes for CASSLAGAGEKLFF.